The present entry profiles one T cell receptor beta chain with its context. This entry is derived from a study of blood T cell repertoires in COVID-19. Overall study: The analysed material was cDNA or gDNA that came from T cells, B-cell-depleted T cells, or PBMCs.

Germline CDR1 reads SGHTA; CDR2 reads FQGTGA. The V and J ends lost 2 bases and 1 base, in that order; junction bases with no gene match: 4. The CDR3 consists of 15 residues. In assigning cohorts, the study relied on participant-reported clinical history. Clones were read by immunoSEQ multiplex PCR, and TCRdb kept only the in-frame ones, dropping some. The data hold 450,000 or so clones, with less than 95% observed a single time. The sequencing input was PBMCs or T cells enriched from blood (not recorded which). This chain links TRBV7-3 with TRBJ1-1; 7 bases line up with TRBD1. The clonotype originates from a man between 18 and 35 years old who had recovered from COVID-19. As DNA, the CDR3 is TGTGCCAGCAGCTTAGAAGGGGGCCGGAACACTGAAGCTTTCTTT. It yields the protein CASSLEGGRNTEAFF.